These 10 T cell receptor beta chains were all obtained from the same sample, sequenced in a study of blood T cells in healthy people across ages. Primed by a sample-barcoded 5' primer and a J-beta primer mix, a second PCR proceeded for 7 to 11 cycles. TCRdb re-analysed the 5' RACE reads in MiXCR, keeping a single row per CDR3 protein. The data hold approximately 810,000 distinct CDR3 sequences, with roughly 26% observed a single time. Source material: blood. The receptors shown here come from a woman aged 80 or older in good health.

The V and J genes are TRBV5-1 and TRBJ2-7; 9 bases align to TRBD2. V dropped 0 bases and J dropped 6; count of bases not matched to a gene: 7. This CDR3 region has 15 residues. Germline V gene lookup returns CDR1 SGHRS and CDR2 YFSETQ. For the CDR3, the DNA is TGCGCCAGCAGCTTGGAGGCTAGCGGGATCTCCGAGCAGTACTTC. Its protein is CASSLEASGISEQYF. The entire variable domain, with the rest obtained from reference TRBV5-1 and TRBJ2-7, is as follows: KAGVTQTPRYLIKTRGQQVTLSCSPISGHRSVSWYQQTPGQGLQFLFEYFSETQRNKGNFPGRFSGRQFSNSRSEMNVSTLELGDSALYLCASSLEASGISEQYFGPGTRLTVT.

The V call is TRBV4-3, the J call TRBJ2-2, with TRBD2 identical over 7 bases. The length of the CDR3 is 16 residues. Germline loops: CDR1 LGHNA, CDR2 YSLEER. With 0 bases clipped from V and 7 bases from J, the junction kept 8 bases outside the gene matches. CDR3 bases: TGCGCCAGCAGCCAAGAATCAGCGGGGCTTCTCGGGGAGCTGTTTTTT. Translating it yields CASSQESAGLLGELFF.

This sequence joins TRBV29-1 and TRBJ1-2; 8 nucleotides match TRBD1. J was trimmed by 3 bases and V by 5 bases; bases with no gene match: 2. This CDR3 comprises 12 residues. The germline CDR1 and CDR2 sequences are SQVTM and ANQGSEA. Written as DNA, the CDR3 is TGCAGCGTTCGACAGGGGTACTATGGCTACACCTTC. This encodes CSVRQGYYGYTF.

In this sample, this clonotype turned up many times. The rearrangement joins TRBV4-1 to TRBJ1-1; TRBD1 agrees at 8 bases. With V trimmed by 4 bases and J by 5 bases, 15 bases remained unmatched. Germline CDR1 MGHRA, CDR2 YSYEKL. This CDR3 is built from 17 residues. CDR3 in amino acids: CASSLPPGGTMGTEAFF. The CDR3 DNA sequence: TGCGCCAGCAGCCTTCCGCCAGGGGGCACGATGGGGACTGAAGCTTTCTTT.

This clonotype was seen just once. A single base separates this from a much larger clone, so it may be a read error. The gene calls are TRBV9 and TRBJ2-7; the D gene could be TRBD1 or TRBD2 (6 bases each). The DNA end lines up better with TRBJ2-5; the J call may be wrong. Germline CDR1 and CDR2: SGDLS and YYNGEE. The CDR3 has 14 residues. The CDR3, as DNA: TGTGCCAGCAGCGTCCGGGGGCAAGGAGGGACCCAGTACTTC. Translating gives CASSVRGQGGTQYF.

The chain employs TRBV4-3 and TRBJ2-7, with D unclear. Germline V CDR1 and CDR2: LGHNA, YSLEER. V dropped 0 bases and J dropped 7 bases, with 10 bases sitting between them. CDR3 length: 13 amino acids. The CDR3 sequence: CASSQDLWAEQYF. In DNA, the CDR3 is TGCGCCAGCAGCCAAGATTTATGGGCGGAGCAGTACTTC.

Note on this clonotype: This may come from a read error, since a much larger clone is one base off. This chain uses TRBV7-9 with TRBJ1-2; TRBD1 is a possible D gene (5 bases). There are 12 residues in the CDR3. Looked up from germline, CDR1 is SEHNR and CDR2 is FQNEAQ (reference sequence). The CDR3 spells CASTTVNYDYTF. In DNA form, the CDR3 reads TGTGCCAGCACGACAGTTAACTATGACTACACCTTC.

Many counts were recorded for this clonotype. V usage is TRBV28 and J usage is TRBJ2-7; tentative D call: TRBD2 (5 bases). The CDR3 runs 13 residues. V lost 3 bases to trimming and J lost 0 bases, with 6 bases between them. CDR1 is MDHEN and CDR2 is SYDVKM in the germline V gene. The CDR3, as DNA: TGTGCCAGCAGTTTCGGGGTCTCCTACGAGCAGTACTTC. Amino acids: CASSFGVSYEQYF.

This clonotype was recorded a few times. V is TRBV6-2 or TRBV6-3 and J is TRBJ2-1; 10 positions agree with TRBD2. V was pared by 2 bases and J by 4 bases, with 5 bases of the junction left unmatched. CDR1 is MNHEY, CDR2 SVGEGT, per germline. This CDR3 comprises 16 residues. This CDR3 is CASSYTSGAIYNEQFF. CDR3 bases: TGTGCCAGCAGTTACACTAGCGGGGCAATTTACAATGAGCAGTTCTTC.

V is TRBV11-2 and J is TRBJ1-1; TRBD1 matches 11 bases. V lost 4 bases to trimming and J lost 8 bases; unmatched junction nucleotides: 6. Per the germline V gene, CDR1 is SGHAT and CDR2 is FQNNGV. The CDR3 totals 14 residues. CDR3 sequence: CASSSGQGVQEAFF. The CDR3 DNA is TGTGCCAGCAGCTCGGGACAGGGGGTTCAGGAAGCTTTCTTT. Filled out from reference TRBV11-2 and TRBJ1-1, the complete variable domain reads EAGVAQSPRYKIIEKRQSVAFWCNPISGHATLYWYQQILGQGPKLLIQFQNNGVVDDSQLPKDRFSAERLKGVDSTLKIQPAKLEDSAVYLCASSSGQGVQEAFFGQGTRLTVV.